The 31 T cell receptor beta chains reported below all come from one sample, sequenced in a study of early T cells in non-severe SARS-CoV-2 infection. TCRdb fed the 5' RACE reads into MiXCR, producing one record per CDR3 protein. The repertoire consists of roughly 51,000 distinct CDR3 sequences, with approximately 6.7% occurring once and the leading ten covering less than 5%. Sequencing was performed on whole blood. The receptors were sampled from an adult who was a healthcare worker with PCR-confirmed SARS-CoV-2 infection or an uninfected control (not recorded which).

This clonotype was recorded a few times. This chain connects TRBV20-1 to TRBJ1-2; TRBD1 agrees at 7 bases. The CDR3 has 16 amino acids. The ends lost 1 base at V and 0 bases at J; junction bases unmatched: 8. Germline lookup yields CDR1 DFQATT and CDR2 SNEGSKA (reference sequence). CDR3 DNA: TGCAGTGCTAGAGCCCCTAGACAGGGATCTAACTATGGCTACACCTTC. This encodes CSARAPRQGSNYGYTF.

A few counts support this clonotype. This chain uses TRBV7-9 with TRBJ1-6; 9 bases agree with TRBD1. Looked up from germline, CDR1 is SEHNR and CDR2 is FQNEAQ (reference sequence). The J segment lost 10 bases and the V segment lost 1 base, leaving 2 bases of the junction unmatched. The CDR3 is 14 residues long. The CDR3 loop is CASSLEQGASPLHF. CDR3 coding DNA: TGTGCCAGCAGCTTAGAACAGGGGGCCTCACCCCTCCACTTT.

Ten or more counts support this clonotype. This chain links TRBV20-1 with TRBJ2-1, with D possibly TRBD2 on 6 matching bases. Per the germline V gene, CDR1 is DFQATT and CDR2 is SNEGSKA (reference sequence). The CDR3 spans 16 residues. The germline V and J ends were trimmed by 1 base and 3 bases, with 16 bases remaining between them. CDR3 amino acids: CSARAPSRGVYNEQFF. As DNA, the CDR3 is TGCAGTGCTAGAGCCCCGAGTCGCGGGGTCTACAATGAGCAGTTCTTC.

This clonotype was observed at least ten times. This chain connects TRBV6-6 to TRBJ1-5; D gene unclear. Germline loops: CDR1 MNHNY, CDR2 SVGAGI (reference sequence). The length of the CDR3 is 16 residues. V lost 5 bases and J lost 0, with 14 bases in between. The CDR3 loop is CASSTVPPDSNQPQHF. For the CDR3, the DNA is TGTGCCAGCAGTACAGTCCCCCCCGATAGCAATCAGCCCCAGCATTTT.

This clonotype was recorded many times. The chain combines TRBV20-1 with TRBJ2-2; no clear D gene. The CDR3 totals 15 residues. The germline V gene encodes CDR1 DFQATT and CDR2 SNEGSKA (reference sequence). The V and J ends lost 0 bases and 5 bases respectively, with 13 bases between them. This CDR3 is CSARDSGRGTGELFF. DNA of the CDR3: TGCAGTGCTAGAGATTCGGGCCGTGGGACCGGGGAGCTGTTTTTT.

There are many counts of this clonotype. The chain combines TRBV6-5 with TRBJ1-6; D may be TRBD1 (6 bases). The CDR3 contains 15 residues. Germline CDR1 and CDR2: MNHEY and SVGAGI. Trimming left V 6 bases short and J 14 bases short, with 23 bases between. The DNA for the CDR3 is TGTGCCAGCAGCTCCCACGAGGGGGGCGCGACGGCCCTCCACTTT. Residues: CASSSHEGGATALHF.

This clonotype was found many times. The rearrangement links TRBV10-1 to TRBJ2-1; D unresolved. CDR1 is WNHNN, CDR2 SYGVQD, per germline (reference sequence). Trimming pared 10 bases from V and 4 bases from J, leaving 17 bases between. CDR3 length: 14 amino acids. DNA for the CDR3: TGCGCCACCCGGCGAAATAACGGGTACAATGAGCAGTTCTTC. Translation: CATRRNNGYNEQFF.

The chain couples TRBV3-1 to TRBJ1-4; tentative D call: TRBD1 (5 bases). The CDR3 consists of 13 residues. Germline CDR1 and CDR2: LGHDT and YNNKEL (reference sequence). The germline V and J ends were trimmed by 9 bases and 0 bases, with 8 bases remaining between them. The CDR3 sequence: CASGTATNEKLFF. The CDR3 DNA reads as TGTGCCAGTGGGACCGCAACTAATGAAAAACTGTTTTTT.

This clonotype was observed a few times. The chain joins TRBV30 to TRBJ1-1; D might be TRBD1 (6 bases). This CDR3 region has 12 residues. The germline V gene has CDR1 GTSNPN and CDR2 SVGIG (reference sequence). V dropped 1 base and J dropped 5 bases, with 8 bases sitting between them. CDR3 DNA sequence: TGTGCCTGGAGTGAACAGGGAACTGAAGCTTTCTTT. This codes for CAWSEQGTEAFF.

This clonotype was detected ten times or more. The chain links TRBV11-2 to TRBJ2-7; perhaps TRBD2 as D (5 bases). The germline V gene encodes CDR1 SGHAT and CDR2 FQNNGV. Trimming cost V 3 bases and J 6 bases, with 9 bases left between them. This CDR3 contains 12 residues. The CDR3 DNA follows: TGTGCCAGCAGCTTGAGCGGAGGCGAGCAGTACTTC. Translation: CASSLSGGEQYF.

This clonotype turned up a few times. The chain couples TRBV6-2 or TRBV6-3 to TRBJ2-7; no definite D call. The CDR3 length is 16 residues. V was clipped by 2 bases and J by 1 base, with 15 bases between them. Germline V gives CDR1 MNHEY, CDR2 SVGEGT. The CDR3 sequence is CASSYDFFRTSYEQYF. The CDR3 coding sequence is TGTGCCAGCAGTTACGATTTTTTTAGAACTTCCTACGAGCAGTACTTC.

The chain uses TRBV7-8 and TRBJ2-5; tentatively, D is TRBD1 or TRBD2 (5 bases each). The CDR3 covers 15 residues. CDR1 is SGHVS, CDR2 FQNEAQ, per germline. With 5 bases removed from V and 0 bases from J, the gap between germline ends came to 13 bases. For the CDR3, the DNA is TGTGCCAGCAGCCGCCCCCAGGGACACCAAGAGACCCAGTACTTC. Its protein product is CASSRPQGHQETQYF.

This clonotype has at least ten counts. V usage is TRBV19 and J usage is TRBJ2-2; a possible D gene is TRBD2 (6 bases). V lost 3 bases, J lost 7 bases, and 12 bases lay in between. There are 14 residues in the CDR3. The germline CDR1 and CDR2 sequences are LNHDA and SQIVND (reference sequence). Here the CDR3 reads CASSITRGSGELFF. The DNA for the CDR3 is TGTGCCAGTAGTATTACGCGGGGAAGCGGGGAGCTGTTTTTT.

This clonotype was counted many times. The chain has TRBV11-2 and TRBJ1-4; weak D call: TRBD1 (5 bases). Trimming removed 5 bases at V and 0 bases at J, with 16 bases between. Germline CDR1 reads SGHAT; CDR2 reads FQNNGV. There are 17 residues in the CDR3. The CDR3 here is CASSPLGEGPTNEKLFF. CDR3 DNA sequence: TGTGCCAGCAGCCCTCTAGGCGAGGGGCCAACTAATGAAAAACTGTTTTTT.

The rearrangement joins TRBV1 to TRBJ1-2. TRBV1 is a documented pseudogene. This CDR3 region has 14 residues. The CDR3 coding sequence is TGCACCAGCAGCCAAGATCTTCAGGCAGGTCGCTGCACCTTC. It is translated as CTSSQDLQAGRCTF.

The chain uses TRBV18 and TRBJ1-1, with D hard to call. CDR1 and CDR2 (germline): KGHSH, LQKENI. The CDR3 has 14 amino acids. V was clipped by 4 bases and J by 1 base, with 10 bases between them. The CDR3 reads CASSRAQWNTEAFF. Written as DNA, the CDR3 is TGTGCCAGCTCACGGGCTCAGTGGAACACTGAAGCTTTCTTT.

This clonotype was counted ten times or more. The chain joins TRBV12-5 to TRBJ2-1, with D possibly TRBD1 on 6 matching bases. The CDR3 is 15 amino acids. Per germline, CDR1 LGHNT and CDR2 FRNRAP. The V gene lost 5 bases and the J gene lost 9 bases, with 20 bases spanning the gap. This CDR3 is CASGISGDIVGEQFF. The CDR3 nucleotides are TGTGCTAGTGGTATATCCGGGGACATCGTCGGTGAGCAGTTCTTC.

This clonotype was seen ten or more times. The rearrangement uses TRBV12-3 or TRBV12-4 and TRBJ2-5, with D uncertain. V was trimmed by 0 bases and J by 0 bases, leaving 8 bases between them. The CDR3 has 15 residues. The CDR3 sequence is CASSLALVDQETQYF. CDR3 nucleotides: TGTGCCAGCAGTTTAGCGCTGGTAGACCAAGAGACCCAGTACTTC.

V and J are TRBV7-6 and TRBJ1-2; 9 positions agree with TRBD1. Trimming took 4 bases from V and 0 from J; bases not matched to a gene: 3. The length of the CDR3 is 15 residues. CDR1 SGHVS and CDR2 FNYEAQ come from the germline V gene. The CDR3 DNA reads as TGTGCCAGCAGCTCCCGACAGGGGGCTAACTATGGCTACACCTTC. This encodes CASSSRQGANYGYTF.

This clonotype has ten or more counts. V and J are TRBV2 and TRBJ2-1; 9 nucleotides line up with TRBD2. This CDR3 comprises 16 residues. Germline values: CDR1 SNHLY, CDR2 FYNNEI. Unmatched junction bases numbered 12, after V lost 9 bases and J lost 3 bases. DNA of the CDR3: TGTGCCAGAGGGAGTTTAGCGGGGGATAGCTACAATGAGCAGTTCTTC. This encodes CARGSLAGDSYNEQFF.

The V gene is TRBV6-5, the J gene TRBJ2-1; TRBD2 might be the D (5 bases). The CDR3 is made up of 12 amino acids. V was cut by 6 bases and J by 15 bases, with 18 bases left in between. Germline lookup yields CDR1 MNHEY and CDR2 SVGAGI. The chain's CDR3 is CASRSRPGNLFF. CDR3 sequence (DNA): TGTGCCAGCAGGTCCAGGCCGGGAAATCTGTTCTTC.

This clonotype was detected many times. The chain has TRBV12-3 or TRBV12-4 and TRBJ1-1, with D hard to call. V lost 1 base and J lost 1, with 7 bases in between. This CDR3 has 14 residues. Here the CDR3 reads CASSLGHSNTEAFF. CDR3 sequence (DNA): TGTGCCAGCAGTTTAGGACACTCGAACACTGAAGCTTTCTTT.

This clonotype has ten or more counts. V gene TRBV7-8 combines with J gene TRBJ1-5, with D perhaps matching TRBD1 (6 bases). The V and J ends lost 1 base and 4 bases respectively, with 14 bases between them. This CDR3 is 16 amino acids long. Germline CDR1 and CDR2: SGHVS and FQNEAQ. The CDR3 DNA sequence: TGTGCCAGCAGCTTAGAGGGGGTGAGATTGAATCAGCCCCAGCATTTT. As protein: CASSLEGVRLNQPQHF.

This clonotype was counted at least ten times. The chain carries TRBV6-2 or TRBV6-3 and TRBJ1-2; tentative D call: TRBD1 (5 bases). V dropped 2 bases and J dropped 6 bases, with 16 bases sitting between them. CDR1 and CDR2 (germline): MNHEY, SVGEGT. The CDR3 is made up of 15 amino acids. CDR3 amino acids: CASSYEPRTNDGYTF. The CDR3 DNA reads TGTGCCAGCAGTTACGAACCAAGGACAAACGATGGCTACACCTTC.

This clonotype was counted only a few times. This sequence joins TRBV28 and TRBJ2-5; D is unresolved. V dropped 5 bases and J dropped 2 bases, with 12 bases sitting between them. The V gene's germline CDR1 is MDHEN and CDR2 SYDVKM. The CDR3 sequence is 14 residues long. CDR3 amino acids: CASSAVLYQETQYF. For the CDR3, the DNA is TGTGCCAGCAGTGCCGTCTTATATCAAGAGACCCAGTACTTC.

This clonotype was observed at least ten times. The chain links TRBV18 to TRBJ2-7; 12 bases agree with TRBD2. The length of the CDR3 is 15 residues. V dropped 1 base and J dropped 5; count of bases not matched to a gene: 3. The germline gives CDR1 KGHSH, CDR2 LQKENI. The CDR3 nucleotides read TGTGCCAGCTCACCACGACTAGCGGGGGAGGACGAGCAGTACTTC. It codes for CASSPRLAGEDEQYF.

This clonotype is a singleton in its sample. V and J are TRBV15 and TRBJ1-2; D unclear. From germline, CDR1 is LNHNV and CDR2 YYDKDF (reference sequence). V dropped 0 bases and J dropped 2 bases, with 1 base sitting between them. CDR3 length: 12 amino acids. The CDR3 sequence is CATSRENYGYTF. DNA for the CDR3: TGTGCCACCAGCAGAGAAAACTATGGCTACACCTTC.

This clonotype was counted ten times or more. V and J are TRBV7-9 and TRBJ2-2; D is undetermined. V was cut by 1 base and J by 6 bases, with 3 bases left in between. From germline, CDR1 is SEHNR and CDR2 FQNEAQ (reference sequence). The length of the CDR3 is 12 residues. CDR3 sequence (DNA): TGTGCCAGCAGCTTAGGTGCCGGGGAGCTGTTTTTT. Its protein product is CASSLGAGELFF.

This clonotype was picked up many times. The chain is built from TRBV6-6 and TRBJ1-5; tentatively, D is TRBD1 (5 bases). This CDR3 spans 15 amino acids. V lost 5 bases to trimming and J lost 0 bases, with 11 bases between them. Germline V lookup: CDR1 MNHNY, CDR2 SVGAGI (reference sequence). The CDR3 nucleotides read TGTGCCAGCAGTACCCAGGGAGATAGCAATCAGCCCCAGCATTTT. Amino acids: CASSTQGDSNQPQHF.

This clonotype was seen at least ten times. This CDR3 reads CASIESAGQADTQYF. The CDR3 region has the DNA TGTGCCAGCATTGAGTCTGCGGGACAGGCAGATACGCAGTATTTT. The chain uses TRBV6-2 or TRBV6-3 and TRBJ2-3; 8 bases map to TRBD1. The CDR3 runs to 15 residues. V gave up 7 bases and J gave up 4 bases; unmatched junction bases: 10. The germline CDR1 and CDR2 sequences are MNHEY and SVGEGT.

The V call is TRBV29-1, the J call TRBJ2-1; D uncertain. Trimming removed 2 bases at V and 0 bases at J, with 14 bases between. This CDR3 is built from 16 residues. The germline V gene has CDR1 SQVTM and CDR2 ANQGSEA. The CDR3 here is CSVETQDPSSYNEQFF. The CDR3 coding sequence is TGCAGCGTTGAAACCCAGGACCCTAGCTCCTACAATGAGCAGTTCTTC.